This TCR beta chain derives from a study of OX40 agonist ivuxolimab in advanced cancers. Across the study: Patients were infused with ivuxolimab every 2 weeks at 0.01 to 10 mg/kg. Head and neck, renal cell, melanoma or hepatocellular carcinoma were the cancers that dose-escalation patients had.

Only in-frame clones appear in the TCRdb table, and some are missing; sequencing was by immunoSEQ multiplex PCR. Among tens of thousands of clones listed, over 80% were seen once. About this clone itself: Its target is not known. The sample carries other DNA sequences with the same CDR3.

The CDR3 has 12 amino acids. CDR1 is SGHRS and CDR2 is YFSETQ in the germline V gene. Trimming cost V 0 bases and J 4 bases, with 5 bases left between them. Findings and limits, study-wide: Partial responders receiving 0.1-3.0 mg/kg showed among the lowest clonal expansion.

The receptor comes from an adult with an advanced solid tumor such as melanoma, head and neck, liver or kidney cancer. The rearrangement links TRBV5-1 to TRBJ2-7; D unclear. Source: CD4+ or CD8+ T cells sorted from blood, taken in a trial of the OX40 agonist ivuxolimab. The CDR3 region is CASSLEGYEQYF. The CDR3 DNA reads TGCGCCAGCAGCTTGGAAGGATACGAGCAGTACTTC.